The entry that follows covers one T cell receptor (beta chain) sequence. The antigen remains unidentified. PCR used 60 Vbeta primers and 13 Jbeta primers. Generated by immunoSEQ multiplex PCR, the TCRdb table keeps only in-frame clones and is missing some. The table has 200,000 to 250,000 clones, under 80% seen once. This specimen comes from a study of cytomegalovirus exposure and HLA in healthy donors. At the level of the study: HLA-typed donors contributed some 85 million unique TCRs, which were held in an early data release.

Germline CDR1 reads LNHDA; CDR2 reads SQIVND (reference sequence). Trimming removed 3 bases at V and 4 bases at J, with 13 bases between. The CDR3 spans 15 residues. Study-level results: The authors later linked a missense DCLRE1C variant to TCR beta V- and J-gene trimming. An analysis was carried out at a later point. It showed that HLA-associated TCR beta chains were more clonally expanded than equally common non-associated chains. Specific recognition of CMV antigens was confirmed in vitro for a few chains (all CMV-associated).

Sequencing used PBMCs. The TCR sequence derives from a woman in her thirties in good health and CMV-seronegative. The rearrangement joins TRBV19 to TRBJ1-5, with TRBD1 as a possible D gene (6 bases). This CDR3 is CASSIYVQGNQPQHF. CDR3 nucleotides: TGTGCCAGTAGTATTTATGTGCAGGGGAATCAGCCCCAGCATTTT.